The clone carrying this TCR beta chain has just a few counts. The antigen is not known. The junction and the germline gene differ at one end; a read error may be behind it. The data belong to a study of blood T cells in healthy people across ages. Findings and caveats of the study: Age advanced and TCR beta diversity per million T cells fell, roughly linearly.

For the second PCR, which ran for roughly 7 to 11 cycles, a sample-barcoded 5' primer and a J-beta primer mix were used. TCRdb re-analysed the 5' RACE reads in MiXCR, keeping a single row per CDR3 protein. This sample has almost 800,000 distinct CDR3 sequences, with nearly 60% found just once. Input material: blood. The source of this sequence is a man aged 30-40 years in good health.

For the CDR3, the DNA is TGTGCCAGCAGTTTGTCCTCTGGGGCCAACGTCCTGATTTTC. This encodes CASSLSSGANVLIF. The rearrangement links TRBV12-3 or TRBV12-4 to TRBJ2-6, with D possibly matching TRBD1 (5 bases). The CDR3 contains 14 residues.